This T cell receptor beta chain came from a study of blood T cell repertoires in COVID-19. Authors' processing steps: By means of reference gene primer amplification, nucleated cell counts were estimated. The repertoire was sequenced with immunoSEQ multiplex PCR; TCRdb's copy has only in-frame clones and lacks some. V and J calls plus clone size are reproduced from that table; the DNA served to infer D and trimming. The sample holds 200,000 to 250,000 clones, approximately 90% seen once. Germline CDR1 and CDR2: SNHLY and FYNNEI. CDR3 length: 15 residues. V lost 6 bases to trimming and J lost 6 bases; unmatched junction nucleotides: 8.

Sequences were obtained from peripheral blood. This TCR was recovered from a man aged 60 to 69 with COVID-19, enrolled during active disease. The V and J genes are TRBV2 and TRBJ2-1; 10 bases fit TRBD2. The CDR3 coding sequence is TGTGCCAGCAGGGACCTACTAGCGGGAAGCAATGAGCAGTTCTTC. Amino acid sequence: CASRDLLAGSNEQFF.